This T cell receptor beta chain was captured by sequencing in a study of OX40 agonist ivuxolimab in advanced cancers. Study observations and caveats: At 0.1 to 3.0 mg/kg and by week 6, clonal expansion occurred in CD4+ and CD8+ blood T cells.

V lost 4 bases and J 7 bases, leaving 14 bases between the germline ends. The CDR3 is 14 amino acids. The germline V gene encodes CDR1 SGHVS and CDR2 FNYEAQ. Worth noting for this clone: Its target is unknown.

The table came from immunoSEQ multiplex PCR; TCRdb's copy has only in-frame clones and leaves some out. The table shows over 100,000 clones, with more than 80% occurring only once. The source is an adult with an advanced solid tumor such as melanoma, head and neck, liver or kidney cancer. The rearrangement uses TRBV7-6 and TRBJ2-1; D is perhaps TRBD2 (6 bases). The sample in question was CD4+ or CD8+ T cells sorted from blood, obtained in a trial of the OX40 agonist ivuxolimab. CDR3: CASSYMAAGNEQFF. The CDR3 DNA reads as TGTGCCAGCAGCTACATGGCCGCGGGGAATGAGCAGTTCTTC.